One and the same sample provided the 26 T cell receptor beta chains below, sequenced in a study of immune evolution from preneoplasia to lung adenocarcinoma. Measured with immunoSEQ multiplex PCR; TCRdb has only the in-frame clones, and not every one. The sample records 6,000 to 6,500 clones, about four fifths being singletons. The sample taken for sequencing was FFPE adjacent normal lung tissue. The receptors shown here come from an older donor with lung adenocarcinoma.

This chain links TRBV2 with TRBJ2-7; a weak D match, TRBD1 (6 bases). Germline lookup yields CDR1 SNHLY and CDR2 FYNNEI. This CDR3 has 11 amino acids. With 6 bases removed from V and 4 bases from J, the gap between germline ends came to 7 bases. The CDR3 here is CASRGGYEQYF. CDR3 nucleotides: TGTGCCAGCAGAGGGGGTTACGAGCAGTACTTC.

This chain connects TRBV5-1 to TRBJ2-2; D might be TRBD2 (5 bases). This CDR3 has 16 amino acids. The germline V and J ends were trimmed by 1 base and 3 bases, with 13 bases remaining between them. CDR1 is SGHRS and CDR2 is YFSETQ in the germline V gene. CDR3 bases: TGCGCCAGCAGCTTGTCGAAGGGAGCCCACACCGGGGAGCTGTTTTTT. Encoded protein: CASSLSKGAHTGELFF.

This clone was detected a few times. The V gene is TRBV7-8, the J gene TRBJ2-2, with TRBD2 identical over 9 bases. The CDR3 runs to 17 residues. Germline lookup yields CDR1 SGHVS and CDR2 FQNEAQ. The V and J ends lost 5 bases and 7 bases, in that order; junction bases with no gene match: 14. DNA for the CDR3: TGTGCCAGCAGCCCCCTCACAGGGACTAGCTTCATCGGGGAGCTGTTTTTT. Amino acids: CASSPLTGTSFIGELFF.

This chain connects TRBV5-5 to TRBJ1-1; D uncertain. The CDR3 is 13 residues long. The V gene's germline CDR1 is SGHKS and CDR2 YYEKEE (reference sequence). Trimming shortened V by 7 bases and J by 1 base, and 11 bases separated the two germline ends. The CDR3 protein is CASWGGQNTEAFF. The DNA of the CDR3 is TGTGCCAGCTGGGGAGGGCAGAACACTGAAGCTTTCTTT.

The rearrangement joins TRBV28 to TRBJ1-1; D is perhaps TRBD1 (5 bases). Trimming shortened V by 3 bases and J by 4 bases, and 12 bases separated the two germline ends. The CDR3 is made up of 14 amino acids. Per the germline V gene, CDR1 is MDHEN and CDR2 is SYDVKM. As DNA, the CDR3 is TGTGCCAGCAGTTTGCGGGGGGAGGCCACTGAAGCTTTCTTT. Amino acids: CASSLRGEATEAFF. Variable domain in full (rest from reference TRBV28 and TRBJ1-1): DVKVTQSSRYLVKRTGEKVFLECVQDMDHENMFWYRQDPGLGLRLIYFSYDVKMKEKGDIPEGYSVSREKKERFSLILESASTNQTSMYLCASSLRGEATEAFFGQGTRLTVV.

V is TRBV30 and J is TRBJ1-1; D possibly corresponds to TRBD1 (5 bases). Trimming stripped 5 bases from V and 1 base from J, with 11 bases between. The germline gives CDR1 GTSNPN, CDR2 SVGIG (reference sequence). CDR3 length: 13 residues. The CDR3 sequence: CAWGGESNTEAFF. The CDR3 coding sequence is TGTGCCTGGGGAGGGGAGTCGAACACTGAAGCTTTCTTT. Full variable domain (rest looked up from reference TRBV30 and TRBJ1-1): SQTIHQWPATLVQPVGSPLSLECTVEGTSNPNLYWYRQAAGRGLQLLFYSVGIGQISSEVPQNLSASRPQDRQFILSSKKLLLSDSGFYLCAWGGESNTEAFFGQGTRLTVV.

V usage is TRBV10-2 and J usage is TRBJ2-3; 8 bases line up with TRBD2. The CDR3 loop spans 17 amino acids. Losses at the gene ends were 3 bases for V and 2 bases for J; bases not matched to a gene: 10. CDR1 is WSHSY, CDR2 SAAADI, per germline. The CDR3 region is CASSDGRRGVVTDTQYF. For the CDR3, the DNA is TGCGCCAGCAGTGATGGTCGGCGGGGGGTTGTCACAGATACGCAGTATTTT.

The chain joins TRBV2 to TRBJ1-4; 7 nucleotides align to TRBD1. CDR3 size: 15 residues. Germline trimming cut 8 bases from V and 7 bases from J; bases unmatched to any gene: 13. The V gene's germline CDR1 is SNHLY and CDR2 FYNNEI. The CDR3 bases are TGTGCCAGCTCCGCGACAGGGAATGGAAGTGAAAAACTGTTTTTT. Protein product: CASSATGNGSEKLFF.

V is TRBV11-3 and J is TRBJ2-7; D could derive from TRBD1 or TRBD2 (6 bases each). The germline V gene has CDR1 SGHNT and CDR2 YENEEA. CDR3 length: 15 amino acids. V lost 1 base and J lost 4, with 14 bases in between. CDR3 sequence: CASSLVGGGGYEQYF. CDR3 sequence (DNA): TGTGCCAGCAGCTTAGTGGGGGGCGGAGGATACGAGCAGTACTTC.

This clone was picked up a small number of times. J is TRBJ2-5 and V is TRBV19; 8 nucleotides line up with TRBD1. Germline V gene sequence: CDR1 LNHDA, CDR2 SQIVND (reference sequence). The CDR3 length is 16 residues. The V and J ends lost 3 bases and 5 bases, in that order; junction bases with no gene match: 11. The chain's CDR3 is CASSIRGGRGLETQYF. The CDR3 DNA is TGTGCCAGTAGTATTAGAGGGGGCAGGGGGCTGGAGACCCAGTACTTC.

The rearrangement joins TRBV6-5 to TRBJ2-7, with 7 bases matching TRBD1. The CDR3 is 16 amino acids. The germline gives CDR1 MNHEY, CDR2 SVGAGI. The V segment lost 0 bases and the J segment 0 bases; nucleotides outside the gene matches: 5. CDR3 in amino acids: CASSYSGRGISYEQYF. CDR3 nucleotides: TGTGCCAGCAGTTACTCCGGCAGGGGGATCTCCTACGAGCAGTACTTC.

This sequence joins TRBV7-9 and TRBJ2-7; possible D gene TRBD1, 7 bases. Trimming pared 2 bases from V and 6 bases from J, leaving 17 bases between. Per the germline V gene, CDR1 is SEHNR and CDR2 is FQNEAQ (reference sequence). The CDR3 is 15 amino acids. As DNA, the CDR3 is TGTGCCAGCAGCTTACTCACAGGGGAGGTGGTCGAGCAGTACTTC. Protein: CASSLLTGEVVEQYF. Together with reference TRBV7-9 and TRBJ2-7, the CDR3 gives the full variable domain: DTGVSQNPRHKITKRGQNVTFRCDPISEHNRLYWYRQTLGQGPEFLTYFQNEAQLEKSRLLSDRFSAERPKGSFSTLEIQRTEQGDSAMYLCASSLLTGEVVEQYFGPGTRLTVT.

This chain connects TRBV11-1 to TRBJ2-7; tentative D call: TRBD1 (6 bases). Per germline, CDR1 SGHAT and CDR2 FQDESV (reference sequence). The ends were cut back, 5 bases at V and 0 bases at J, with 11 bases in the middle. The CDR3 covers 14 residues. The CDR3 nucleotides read TGTGCCAGCAGCCTGGGACACAGCTCCTACGAGCAGTACTTC. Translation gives CASSLGHSSYEQYF. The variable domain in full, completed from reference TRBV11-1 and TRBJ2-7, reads EAEVAQSPRYKITEKSQAVAFWCDPISGHATLYWYRQILGQGPELLVQFQDESVVDDSQLPKDRFSAERLKGVDSTLKIQPAELGDSAMYLCASSLGHSSYEQYFGPGTRLTVT.

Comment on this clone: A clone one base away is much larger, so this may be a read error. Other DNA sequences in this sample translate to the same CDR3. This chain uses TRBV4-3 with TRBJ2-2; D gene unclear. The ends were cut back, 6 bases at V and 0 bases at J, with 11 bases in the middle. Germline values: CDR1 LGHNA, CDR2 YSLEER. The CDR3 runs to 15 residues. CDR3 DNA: TGCGCCAGCAGTCCAGTCTACGCGAACACCGGGGAGCTGTTTTTT. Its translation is CASSPVYANTGELFF.

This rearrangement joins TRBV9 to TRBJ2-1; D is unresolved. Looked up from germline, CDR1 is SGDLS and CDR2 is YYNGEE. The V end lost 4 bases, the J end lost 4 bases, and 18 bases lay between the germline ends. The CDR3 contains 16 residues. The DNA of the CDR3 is TGTGCCAGCAGCCCCTCCCTCTTCCCAATTTACAATGAGCAGTTCTTC. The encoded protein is CASSPSLFPIYNEQFF.

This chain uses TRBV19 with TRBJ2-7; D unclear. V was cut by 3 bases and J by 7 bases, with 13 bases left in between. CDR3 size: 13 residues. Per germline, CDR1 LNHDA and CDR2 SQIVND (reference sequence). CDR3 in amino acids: CASSMSPKAEQYF. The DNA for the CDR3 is TGTGCCAGTAGTATGAGTCCGAAGGCGGAGCAGTACTTC. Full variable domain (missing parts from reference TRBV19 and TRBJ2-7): DGGITQSPKYLFRKEGQNVTLSCEQNLNHDAMYWYRQDPGQGLRLIYYSQIVNDFQKGDIAEGYSVSREKKESFPLTVTSAQKNPTAFYLCASSMSPKAEQYFGPGTRLTVT.

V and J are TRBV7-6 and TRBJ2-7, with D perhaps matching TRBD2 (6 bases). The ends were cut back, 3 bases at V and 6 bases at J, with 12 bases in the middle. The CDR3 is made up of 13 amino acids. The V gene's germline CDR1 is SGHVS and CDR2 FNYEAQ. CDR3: CASSFSGGGEQYF. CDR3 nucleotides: TGTGCCAGCAGCTTTTCCGGGGGTGGCGAGCAGTACTTC.

In DNA form, the CDR3 reads TGTGCCAGCTCACCGACCTCCGAGGGTGCCACTGAAGCTTTCTTT. Amino acids: CASSPTSEGATEAFF. The genes are TRBV18 and TRBJ1-1; D is ambiguous. V lost 3 bases and J 4 bases, leaving 15 bases between the germline ends. Germline CDR1 KGHSH, CDR2 LQKENI. This CDR3 contains 15 residues.

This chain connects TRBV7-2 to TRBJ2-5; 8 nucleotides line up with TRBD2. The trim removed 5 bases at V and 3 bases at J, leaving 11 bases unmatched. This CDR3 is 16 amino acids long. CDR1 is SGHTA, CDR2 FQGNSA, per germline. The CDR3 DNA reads TGTGCCAGCAGCCCCCGGCAGGGTAGCGGGAAAGAGACCCAGTACTTC. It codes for CASSPRQGSGKETQYF.

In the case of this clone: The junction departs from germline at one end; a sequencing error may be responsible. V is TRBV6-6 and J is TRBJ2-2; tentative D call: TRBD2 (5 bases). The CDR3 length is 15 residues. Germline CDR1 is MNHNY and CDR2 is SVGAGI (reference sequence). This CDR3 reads CASSYLRDGTGELFF. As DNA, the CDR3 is TGTGCCAGCAGTTACCTGCGAGACGGCACCGGGGAGTTGTTTTTT.

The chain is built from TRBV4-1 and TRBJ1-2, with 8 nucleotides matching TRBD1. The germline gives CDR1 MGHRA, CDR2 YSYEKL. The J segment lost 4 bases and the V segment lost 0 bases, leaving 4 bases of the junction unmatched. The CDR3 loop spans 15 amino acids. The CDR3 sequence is CASSQEDRGSYGYTF. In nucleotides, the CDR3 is TGCGCCAGCAGCCAAGAAGACAGGGGATCCTATGGCTACACCTTC.

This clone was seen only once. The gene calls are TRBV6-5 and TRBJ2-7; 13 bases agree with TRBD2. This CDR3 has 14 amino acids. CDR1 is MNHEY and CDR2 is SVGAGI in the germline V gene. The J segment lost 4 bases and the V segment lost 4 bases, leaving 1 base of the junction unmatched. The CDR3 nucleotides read TGTGCCAGCAGTTCGACTAGCGGGAGGTACGAGCAGTACTTC. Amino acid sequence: CASSSTSGRYEQYF.

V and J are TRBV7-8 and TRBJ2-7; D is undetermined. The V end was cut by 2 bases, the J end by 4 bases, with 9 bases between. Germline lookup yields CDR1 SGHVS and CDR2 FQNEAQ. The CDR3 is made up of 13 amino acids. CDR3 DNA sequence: TGTGCCAGCAGCTTAACAGAAGTTTACGAGCAGTACTTC. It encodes CASSLTEVYEQYF.

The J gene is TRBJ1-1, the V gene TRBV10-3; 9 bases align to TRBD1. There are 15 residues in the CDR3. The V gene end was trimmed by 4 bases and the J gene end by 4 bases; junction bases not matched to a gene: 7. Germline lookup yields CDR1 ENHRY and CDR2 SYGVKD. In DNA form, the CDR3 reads TGTGCCATCAGTGCACCGGGACAGGGACCCACTGAAGCTTTCTTT. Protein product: CAISAPGQGPTEAFF.

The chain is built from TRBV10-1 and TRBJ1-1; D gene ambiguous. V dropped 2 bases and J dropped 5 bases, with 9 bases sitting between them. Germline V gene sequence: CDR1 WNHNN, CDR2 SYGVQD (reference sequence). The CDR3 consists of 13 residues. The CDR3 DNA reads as TGCGCCAGCAGTGAGGTGGCGGGAACTGAAGCTTTCTTT. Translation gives CASSEVAGTEAFF.

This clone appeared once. The CDR3: CASSLQSGYEQYF. Here the CDR3 DNA reads TGTGCCAGCAGTTTACAGTCTGGCTACGAGCAGTACTTC. The chain uses TRBV27 and TRBJ2-7; D ambiguous. Deletions cut 2 bases from V and 3 bases from J, with 8 bases between. CDR1 is MNHEY, CDR2 SMNVEV, per germline (reference sequence). The CDR3 runs to 13 residues.